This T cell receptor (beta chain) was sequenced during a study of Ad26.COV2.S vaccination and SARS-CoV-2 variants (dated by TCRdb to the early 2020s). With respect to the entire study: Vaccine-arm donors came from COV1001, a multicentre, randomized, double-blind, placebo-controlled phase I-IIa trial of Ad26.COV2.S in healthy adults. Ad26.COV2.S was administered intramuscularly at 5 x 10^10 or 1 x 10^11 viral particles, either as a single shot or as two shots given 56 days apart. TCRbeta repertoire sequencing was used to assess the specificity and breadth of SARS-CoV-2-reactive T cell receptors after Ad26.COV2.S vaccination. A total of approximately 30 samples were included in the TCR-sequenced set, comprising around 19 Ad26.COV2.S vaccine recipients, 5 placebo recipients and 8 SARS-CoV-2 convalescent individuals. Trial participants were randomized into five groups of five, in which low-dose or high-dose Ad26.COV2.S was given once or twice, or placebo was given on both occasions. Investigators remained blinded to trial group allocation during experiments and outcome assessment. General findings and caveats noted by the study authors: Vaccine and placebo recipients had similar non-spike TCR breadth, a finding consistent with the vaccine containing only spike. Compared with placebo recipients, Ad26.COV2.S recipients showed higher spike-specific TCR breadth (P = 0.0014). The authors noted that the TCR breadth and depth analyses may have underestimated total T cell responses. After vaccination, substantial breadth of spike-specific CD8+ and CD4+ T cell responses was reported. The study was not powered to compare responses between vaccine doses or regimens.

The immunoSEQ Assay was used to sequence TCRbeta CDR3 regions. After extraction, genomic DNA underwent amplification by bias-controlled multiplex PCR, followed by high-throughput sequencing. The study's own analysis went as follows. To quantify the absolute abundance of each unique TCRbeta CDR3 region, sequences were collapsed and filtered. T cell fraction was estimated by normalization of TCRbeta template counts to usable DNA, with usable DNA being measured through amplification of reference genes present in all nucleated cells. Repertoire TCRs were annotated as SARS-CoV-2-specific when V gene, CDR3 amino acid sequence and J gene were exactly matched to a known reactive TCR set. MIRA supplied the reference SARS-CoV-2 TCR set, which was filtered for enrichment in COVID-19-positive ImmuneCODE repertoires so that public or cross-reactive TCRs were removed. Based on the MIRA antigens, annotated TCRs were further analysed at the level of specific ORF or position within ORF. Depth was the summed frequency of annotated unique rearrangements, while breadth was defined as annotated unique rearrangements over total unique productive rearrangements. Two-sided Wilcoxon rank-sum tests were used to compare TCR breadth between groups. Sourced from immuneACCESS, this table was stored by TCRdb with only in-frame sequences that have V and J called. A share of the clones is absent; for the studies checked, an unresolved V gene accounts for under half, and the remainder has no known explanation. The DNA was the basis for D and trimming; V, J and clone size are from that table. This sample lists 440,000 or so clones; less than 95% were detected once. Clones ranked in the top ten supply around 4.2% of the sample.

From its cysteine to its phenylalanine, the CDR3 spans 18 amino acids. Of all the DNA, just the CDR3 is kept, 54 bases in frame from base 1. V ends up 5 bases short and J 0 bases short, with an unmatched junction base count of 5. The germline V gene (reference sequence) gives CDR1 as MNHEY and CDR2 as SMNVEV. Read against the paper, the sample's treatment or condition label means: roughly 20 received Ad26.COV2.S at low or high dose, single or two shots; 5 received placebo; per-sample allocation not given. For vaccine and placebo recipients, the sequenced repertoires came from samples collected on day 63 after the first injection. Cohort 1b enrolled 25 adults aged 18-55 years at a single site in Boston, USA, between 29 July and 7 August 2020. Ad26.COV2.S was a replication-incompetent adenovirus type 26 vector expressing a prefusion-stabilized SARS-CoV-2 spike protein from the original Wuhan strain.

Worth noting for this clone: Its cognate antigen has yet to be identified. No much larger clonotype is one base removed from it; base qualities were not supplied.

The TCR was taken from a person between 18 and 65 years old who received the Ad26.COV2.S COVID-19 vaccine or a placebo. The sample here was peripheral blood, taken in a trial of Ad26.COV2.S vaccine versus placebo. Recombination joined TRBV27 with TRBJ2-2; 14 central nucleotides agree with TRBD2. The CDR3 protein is CASSPAGLAGANTGELFF. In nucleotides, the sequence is TGTGCCAGCAGTCCGGCGGGACTAGCGGGAGCGAACACCGGGGAGCTGTTTTTT.